This T cell receptor beta chain is drawn from a study of Graves' ophthalmopathy and Graves' hyperthyroidism. The TCR beta CDR3 regions underwent amplification from RNA transcripts. A first-round RT-PCR used HTBI primers, followed by a second-round multiplex PCR. TCRdb independently ran MiXCR on the multiplex PCR reads; one entry per CDR3 protein. Counted here are roughly 400,000 distinct CDR3 sequences, 15% to 19% occurring once; the ten biggest clones make up about 7%. This clonotype was seen more than once but under ten times. Its antigen remains unknown. V trimming: 3 bases; J trimming: 4 bases; junction bases outside the gene matches: 1. This CDR3 has 14 residues. CDR1 SGHNT and CDR2 YYREEE come from the germline V gene (reference sequence). Broader study findings: With a specificity of around 72% and a sensitivity of about 71%, the model predicted ophthalmopathy progression.

This chain joins TRBV5-4 and TRBJ1-3; 10 nucleotides match TRBD1. Sample: peripheral blood. The TCR sequence derives from a woman aged 18-29 years with stable Graves' hyperthyroidism. The CDR3 protein is CASSSTGGGNTIYF. The CDR3 nucleotides read TGTGCCAGCAGCTCGACAGGGGGCGGAAACACCATATATTTT.